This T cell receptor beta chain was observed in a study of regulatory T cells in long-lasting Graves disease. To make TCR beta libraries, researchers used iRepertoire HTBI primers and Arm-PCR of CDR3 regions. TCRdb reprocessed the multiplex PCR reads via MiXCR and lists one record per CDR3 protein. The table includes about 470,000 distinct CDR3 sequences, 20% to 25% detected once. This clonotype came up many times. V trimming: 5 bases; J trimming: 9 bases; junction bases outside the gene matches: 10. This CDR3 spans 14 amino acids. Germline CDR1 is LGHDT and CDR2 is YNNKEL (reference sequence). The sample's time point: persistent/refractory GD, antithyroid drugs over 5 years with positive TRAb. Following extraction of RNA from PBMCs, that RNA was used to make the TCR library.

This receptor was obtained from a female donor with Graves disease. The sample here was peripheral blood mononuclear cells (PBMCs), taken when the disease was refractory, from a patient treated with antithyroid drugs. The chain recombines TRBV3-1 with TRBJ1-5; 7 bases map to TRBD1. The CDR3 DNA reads TGTGCCAGCAGCGACGGACAGGCTAGGGCGCCCCAGCATTTT. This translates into CASSDGQARAPQHF. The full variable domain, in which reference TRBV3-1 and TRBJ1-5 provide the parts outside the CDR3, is DTAVSQTPKYLVTQMGNDKSIKCEQNLGHDTMYWYKQDSKKFLKIMFSYNNKELIINETVPNRFSPKSPDKAHLNLHINSLELGDSAVYFCASSDGQARAPQHFGDGTRLSIL.